This entry is about one TCR beta chain. Its antigen is undetermined. The TCR beta cDNA libraries contained unique molecular identifiers. MiXCR, run by TCRdb on the PCR reads, gives a single entry per CDR3 protein. Counted here are about 810,000 distinct CDR3 sequences, approximately 53% occurring once; the ten biggest clones make up 4.6%. This CDR3 has 19 residues. Looked up from germline, CDR1 is SGHTA and CDR2 is FQGNSA. These data come from a study of post-analysis software for immune sequencing data. Study conclusions and caveats: Significantly lower normalized Chao1 diversity was seen in multiple sclerosis patients than in controls. TRBV5-6, TRBV5-1 and TRBV20-1 were among roughly 5 TRBV segments more frequent in patients than controls. Strong co-clustering by F measure linked samples that shared a preparation batch.

Source material: blood. The receptor was isolated from a girl aged 5-17 years with multiple sclerosis. The J gene is TRBJ2-5, the V gene TRBV7-2, with TRBD1 identical over 7 bases. The J call is doubtful: the DNA matches TRBJ2-7 better. CDR3 amino acids: CASSQMGQTRTVYPYEQYF. CDR3 nucleotide sequence: TGTGCCAGCAGCCAGATGGGACAGACTCGAACCGTTTACCCCTACGAGCAGTACTTC.